Following are 8 T cell receptor beta chains from one sample sequenced in a study of blood T cell repertoires in COVID-19. Assay used: immunoSEQ multiplex PCR; TCRdb lists only in-frame clones, some missing. Altogether 69,000 or so clones are present, 70% to 90% being singletons, with the ten largest covering nearly 5%. Sequencing input: peripheral blood. Receptor source: an elderly woman with active or convalescent COVID-19.

The chain links TRBV6-5 to TRBJ2-7; D may be TRBD2 (6 bases). Germline V CDR1 and CDR2: MNHEY, SVGAGI. V lost 6 bases to trimming and J lost 3 bases, with 12 bases between them. This CDR3 region has 13 residues. The CDR3 here is CASRDYTGYEQYF. CDR3 sequence (DNA): TGTGCCAGCAGGGACTACACGGGCTACGAGCAGTACTTC.

In this sample, this clone turned up once. The rearrangement uses TRBV28 and TRBJ2-7; D may be TRBD1 (5 bases). CDR1 is MDHEN and CDR2 is SYDVKM in the germline V gene. The CDR3 extends over 14 amino acids. The V gene lost 6 bases and the J gene lost 1 base, with 13 bases spanning the gap. CDR3 in DNA: TGTGCCAGCAGGAATCAGGGTTTATCCTACGAGCAGTACTTC. Protein: CASRNQGLSYEQYF.

CDR3 region: CATSDRLAGGYEQFF. The CDR3 DNA is TGTGCCACCAGTGATAGACTAGCGGGAGGATATGAGCAGTTCTTC. The chain couples TRBV24-1 to TRBJ2-1, with 13 bases aligning to TRBD2. The length of the CDR3 is 15 residues. The junction had 3 bases not matched to a gene; V was cut back by 3 bases and J by 8 bases. Germline-derived CDR1 and CDR2 are KGHDR and SFDVKD.

The rearrangement joins TRBV18 to TRBJ1-1; no reliable D call. Germline V gene lookup returns CDR1 KGHSH and CDR2 LQKENI. The CDR3 runs 14 residues. With 2 bases removed from V and 0 bases from J, the gap between germline ends came to 7 bases. DNA for the CDR3: TGTGCCAGCTCACCAGCTATTATGAACACTGAAGCTTTCTTT. Its translation is CASSPAIMNTEAFF.

The rearrangement links TRBV19 to TRBJ1-5; 12 bases are shared with TRBD1. Per the germline V gene, CDR1 is LNHDA and CDR2 is SQIVND (reference sequence). J gave up 3 bases and V 6 bases, and 9 bases lay outside the gene matches. CDR3 size: 17 residues. DNA of the CDR3: TGTGCCAGTAGCAATCCGGGACAGGGGGCAATCAATCAGCCCCAGCATTTT. This sequence encodes CASSNPGQGAINQPQHF.

The rearrangement uses TRBV7-8 and TRBJ1-4; 9 bases agree with TRBD1. This CDR3 contains 16 residues. J lost 0 bases, V lost 2 bases, and 1 base had no gene match. CDR1 and CDR2 (germline): SGHVS, FQNEAQ. DNA for the CDR3: TGTGCCAGCAGCTTAAGACAGGGGGCAACTAATGAAAAACTGTTTTTT. Protein: CASSLRQGATNEKLFF.

The chain joins TRBV18 to TRBJ2-1; 12 nucleotides line up with TRBD2. The CDR3 contains 15 residues. The germline V gene encodes CDR1 KGHSH and CDR2 LQKENI. The ends lost 3 bases at V and 6 bases at J; junction bases unmatched: 3. CDR3 bases: TGTGCCAGCTCACCCCCGGGACTAGCGGGCAATGAGCAGTTCTTC. Amino acid sequence: CASSPPGLAGNEQFF.

The genes are TRBV11-3 and TRBJ2-1; a possible D gene is TRBD2 (5 bases). The V end lost 3 bases, the J end lost 15 bases, and 15 bases lay between the germline ends. CDR1 is SGHNT and CDR2 is YENEEA in the germline V gene. This CDR3 comprises 12 residues. The CDR3, as DNA: TGTGCCAGCAGCTTGGTGGACGGGGTGAGGTTCTTC. It specifies CASSLVDGVRFF.